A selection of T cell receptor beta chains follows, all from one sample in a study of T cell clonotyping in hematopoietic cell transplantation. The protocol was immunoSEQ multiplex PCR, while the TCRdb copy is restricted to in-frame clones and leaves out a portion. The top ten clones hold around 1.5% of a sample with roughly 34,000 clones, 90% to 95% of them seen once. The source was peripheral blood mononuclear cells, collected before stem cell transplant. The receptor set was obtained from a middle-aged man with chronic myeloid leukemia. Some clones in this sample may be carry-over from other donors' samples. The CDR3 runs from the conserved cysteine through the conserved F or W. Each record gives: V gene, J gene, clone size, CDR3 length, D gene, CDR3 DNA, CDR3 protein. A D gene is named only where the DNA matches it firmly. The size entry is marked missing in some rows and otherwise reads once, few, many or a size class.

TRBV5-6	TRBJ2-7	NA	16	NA	TGTGCCAGCAGCTTGTTATCAGGGTTATACTCCTACGAGCAGTACTTC	CASSLLSGLYSYEQYF
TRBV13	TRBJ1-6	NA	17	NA	TGTGCCAGCAGCTTAGGCTATCAGGGAGGACATAATTCACCCCTCCACTTT	CASSLGYQGGHNSPLHF
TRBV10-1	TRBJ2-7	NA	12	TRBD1	TGCGCCAAGGGACAGCTGTCCTACGAGCAGTACTTC	CAKGQLSYEQYF
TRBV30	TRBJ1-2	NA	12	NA	TGTGCCTGGAGTATAGGGAACTATGGCTACACCTTC	CAWSIGNYGYTF
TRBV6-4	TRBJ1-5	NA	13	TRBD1	TGTGCCAGCAGTGACGGGACAGGTCAGCCCCAGCATTTT	CASSDGTGQPQHF
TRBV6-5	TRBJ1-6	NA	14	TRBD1	TGTGCCAGCAGCGGGACAGTGTATAATTCACCCCTCCACTTT	CASSGTVYNSPLHF
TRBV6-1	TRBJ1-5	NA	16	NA	TGTGCCAGCAGTGAATCTTTGATTAGGAGCAATCAGCCCCAGCATTTT	CASSESLIRSNQPQHF
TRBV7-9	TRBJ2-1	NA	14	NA	TGTGCCAGCAGCTTAGCGGTTGCCGACAATGAGCAGTTCTTC	CASSLAVADNEQFF
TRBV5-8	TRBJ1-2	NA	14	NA	TGTGCCAGCAGTTATCGTGGGGGGCTCTATGGCTACACCTTC	CASSYRGGLYGYTF
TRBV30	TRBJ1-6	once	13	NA	TGTGCCTGGACGGGACAAGCTACCTCACCCCTCCACTTT	CAWTGQATSPLHF
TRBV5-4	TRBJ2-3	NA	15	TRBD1	TGTGCCAGCAGGTCCCGGGGACAGCACGCAGATACGCAGTATTTT	CASRSRGQHADTQYF
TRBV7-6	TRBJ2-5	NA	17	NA	TGTGCCAGCAGCTTACTCCCCGCCCAAAGGGGAGGAAAGACCCAGTACTTC	CASSLLPAQRGGKTQYF
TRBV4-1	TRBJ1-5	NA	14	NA	TGCGCCAGCAGCCAAGAGGGCTTCAATCAGCCCCAGCATTTT	CASSQEGFNQPQHF
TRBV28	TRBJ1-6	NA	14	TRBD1	TGTGCCAGCAGTTTTGGACAGGGTTATTCACCCCTCCACTTT	CASSFGQGYSPLHF
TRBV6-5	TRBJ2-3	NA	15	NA	TGTGCCAGCAGTATCGGACCCCTTAAGGCAGATACGCAGTATTTT	CASSIGPLKADTQYF
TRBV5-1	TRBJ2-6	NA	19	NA	TGCGCCAGCAGCTACCGTACTGGAGGGACCAACTCTGGGGCCAACGTCCTGACTTTC	CASSYRTGGTNSGANVLTF
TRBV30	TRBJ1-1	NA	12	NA	TGTGCCTGGAGCCGAGGGGATTCTGAAGCTTTCTTT	CAWSRGDSEAFF
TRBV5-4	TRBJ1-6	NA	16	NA	TGTGCCAGCAGTTTGGACCATAGCTCCTATAATTCACCCCTCCACTTT	CASSLDHSSYNSPLHF
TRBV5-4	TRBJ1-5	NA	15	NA	TGTGCCAGCAGCTTGGATGGCAGCGGGAATCAGCCCCAGCATTTT	CASSLDGSGNQPQHF
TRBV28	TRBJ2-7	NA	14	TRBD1	TGTGCCAGCAGTTGGGGACAGGCCTACTACGAGCAGTACTTC	CASSWGQAYYEQYF
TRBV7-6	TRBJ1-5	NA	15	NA	TGTGCCAGCAGCTTAGAGGCAGGAGGCTATCAGCCCCAGCATTTT	CASSLEAGGYQPQHF
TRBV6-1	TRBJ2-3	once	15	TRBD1	TGTGCCAGCAGCCCCCAGGGGGCGAAGACAGATACGCAGTATTTT	CASSPQGAKTDTQYF
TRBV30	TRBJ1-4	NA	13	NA	TGTGCCTGGAGCATACCCGGTAATGAAAAACTGTTTTTT	CAWSIPGNEKLFF
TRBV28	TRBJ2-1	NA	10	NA	TGTGCCAGCAGCACGGGGGAACAGTTCTTC	CASSTGEQFF
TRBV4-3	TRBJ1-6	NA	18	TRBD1	TGCGCCAGCAGCCAAGAAGGTCAGGGGACAGGAGAGAATTCACCCCTCCACTTT	CASSQEGQGTGENSPLHF
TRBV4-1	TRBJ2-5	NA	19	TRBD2	TGCGCCAGCAGCCAAGATTGGACCCCTCTAGCGGGGAATGTGGAGACCCAGTACTTC	CASSQDWTPLAGNVETQYF
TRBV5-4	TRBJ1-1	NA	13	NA	TGTGCCAGCAGCTCCTTCAAGAAGACTGAAGCTTTCTTT	CASSSFKKTEAFF
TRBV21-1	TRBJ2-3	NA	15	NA	TGTGCCAGCAGCATTAGCGGGGTGAGGGCAGATACGCAGTATTTT	CASSISGVRADTQYF
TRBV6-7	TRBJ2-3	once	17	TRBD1	TGTGCCAGCAGTTACCCCTCACCGGGACAGGGCACAGATACGCAGTATTTT	CASSYPSPGQGTDTQYF
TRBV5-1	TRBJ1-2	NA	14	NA	TGCGCCAGCAGCTCAAGACAGAACTCCTATGGCTACACCTTC	CASSSRQNSYGYTF
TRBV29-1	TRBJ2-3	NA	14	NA	TGCAGCGCCCGTTGGGAGGCCACATCACCCAAACAGTATTTT	CSARWEATSPKQYF
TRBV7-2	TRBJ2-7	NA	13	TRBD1	TGTGCCAGCAGCTGGGACAGATCGAACGAGCAGTACTTC	CASSWDRSNEQYF
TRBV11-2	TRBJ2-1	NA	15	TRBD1	TGTGCCAGCAGCTTTGACAGGGGATCCTACAATGAGCAGTTCTTC	CASSFDRGSYNEQFF
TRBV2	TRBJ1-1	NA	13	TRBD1	TGTGCCAGATCCGGGACAGCGGGCACTGAAGCTTTCTTT	CARSGTAGTEAFF
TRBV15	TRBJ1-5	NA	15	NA	TGTGCCACCAGCTCCCCGGGGCAGATCGATCAGCCCCAGCATTTT	CATSSPGQIDQPQHF
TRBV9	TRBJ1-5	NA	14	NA	TGTGCCAGCAGCTATGAGTCCGGCAATCAGCCCCAGCATTTT	CASSYESGNQPQHF
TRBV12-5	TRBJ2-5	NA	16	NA	TGTGCTAGTGGTTTGGGGACCGGGCAGGGGGGAGAGACCCAGTACTTC	CASGLGTGQGGETQYF
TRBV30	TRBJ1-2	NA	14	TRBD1	TGTGCCTGGATTAACAACAGGGGGTACGGTGGCTACACCTTC	CAWINNRGYGGYTF
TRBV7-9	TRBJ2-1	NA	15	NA	TGTAAATCAGGAAGTCCCCTCCGCTCCTACAATGAGCAGTTCTTC	CKSGSPLRSYNEQFF
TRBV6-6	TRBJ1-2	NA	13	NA	TGTGCCGGGGGTGCAGGCCCAGACTATGGCTACACCTTC	CAGGAGPDYGYTF
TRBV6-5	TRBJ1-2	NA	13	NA	TGTGCCAGCAGCTCGGACAAGCAGTATGGCTACACCTTC	CASSSDKQYGYTF
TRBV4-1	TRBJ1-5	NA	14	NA	TGCGCCAGCAGCCACTCGGGACAAAATCAGCCCCAGCATTTT	CASSHSGQNQPQHF
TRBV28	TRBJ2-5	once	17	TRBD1	TGTGCCAGCAGTCCTCACTCCGGGACAGGGGCCCAAGAGACCCAGTACTTC	CASSPHSGTGAQETQYF
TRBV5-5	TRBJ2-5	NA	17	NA	TGTGCCAGCAGCTTGGCCTCCGGGGCGGGGGCCCAAGAGACCCAGTACTTC	CASSLASGAGAQETQYF
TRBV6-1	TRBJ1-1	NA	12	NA	TGTGCCAGCAGTTTAGACAACACTGAAGCTTTCTTT	CASSLDNTEAFF
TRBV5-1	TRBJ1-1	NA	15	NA	TGCGCCAGCAGCTTGGTTGTAGGGGCCAACACTGAAGCTTTCTTT	CASSLVVGANTEAFF
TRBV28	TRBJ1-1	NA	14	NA	TGTGCCAGCAGTTCTGGGGGCCAGAACACTGAAGCTTTCTTT	CASSSGGQNTEAFF
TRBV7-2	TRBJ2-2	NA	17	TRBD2	TGTGCCAGCAGCTCGCCTCGCGGGGGGCCAAACACCGGGGAGCTGTTTTTT	CASSSPRGGPNTGELFF
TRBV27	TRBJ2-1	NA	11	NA	TGTGCCAGCAGTCTTTACAATGAGCAGTTCTTC	CASSLYNEQFF
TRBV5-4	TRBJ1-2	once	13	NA	TGTGCCAGCAGGAAGGGTGTCGGCTATGGCTACACCTTC	CASRKGVGYGYTF
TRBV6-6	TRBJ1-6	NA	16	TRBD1	TGTGCCAGCAGCCGAAGGACAGGACAGGAGGCGTCACCCCTCCACTTT	CASSRRTGQEASPLHF
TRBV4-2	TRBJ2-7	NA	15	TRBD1	TGTGCCAGCAGCCGGGAGGGACAGGGTCGGTACGAGCAGTACTTC	CASSREGQGRYEQYF
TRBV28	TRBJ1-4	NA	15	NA	TGTGCCAGCAGCGAACCGACAGGAGAGATTGAAAAACTGTTTTTT	CASSEPTGEIEKLFF
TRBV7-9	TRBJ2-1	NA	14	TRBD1	TGTGCCAGCAGCTTTTACAGGGGGCCTAATGAGCAGTTCTTC	CASSFYRGPNEQFF
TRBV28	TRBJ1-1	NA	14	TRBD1	TGTGCCAGCACCCTTGGGACAGGGCAAGGGGTAGCTTTCTTT	CASTLGTGQGVAFF
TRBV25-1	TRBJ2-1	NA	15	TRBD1	TGTGCCAGCAGCCCCTGGAAGGGGGCGAGAAATGAGCAGTTCTTC	CASSPWKGARNEQFF
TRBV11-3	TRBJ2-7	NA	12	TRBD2	TGTGCCAGCAGTCGGGGGGTCTACGAGCAGTACTTC	CASSRGVYEQYF